The subject of this entry is one T cell receptor (beta chain). V lost 3 bases, J lost 0 bases, and 17 bases lay in between. The CDR3 runs 17 residues. Germline V gene data show CDR1 as MDHEN and CDR2 as SYDVKM. The TCR beta repertoire was assessed by survey-level immunoSEQ sequencing. Method: immunoSEQ multiplex PCR; TCRdb's copy keeps in-frame clones and lacks some. The data contain about 68,000 clones, roughly 93% of them seen just once; the ten biggest clones take up less than 4.5%. The rearrangement joins TRBV28 to TRBJ1-1; D not resolved. The sequence came from a man in his forties with rheumatoid arthritis. The material sequenced was PBMCs. In nucleotides, the CDR3 is TGTGCCAGCAGTTTCTCGGGAATCGCATTCATGAACACTGAAGCTTTCTTT. Protein sequence: CASSFSGIAFMNTEAFF.